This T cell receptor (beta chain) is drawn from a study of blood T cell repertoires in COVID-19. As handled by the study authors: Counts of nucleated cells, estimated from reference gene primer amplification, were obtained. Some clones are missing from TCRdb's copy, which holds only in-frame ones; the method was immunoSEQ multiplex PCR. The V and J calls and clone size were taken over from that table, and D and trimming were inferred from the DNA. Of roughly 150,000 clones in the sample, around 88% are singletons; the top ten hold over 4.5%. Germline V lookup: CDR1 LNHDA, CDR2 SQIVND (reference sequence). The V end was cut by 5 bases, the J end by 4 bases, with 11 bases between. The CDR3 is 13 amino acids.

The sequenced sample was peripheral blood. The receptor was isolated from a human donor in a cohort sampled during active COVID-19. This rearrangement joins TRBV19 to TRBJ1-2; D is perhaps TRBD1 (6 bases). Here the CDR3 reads CASSLTGFYGYTF. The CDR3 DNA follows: TGTGCCAGTAGTTTAACAGGGTTCTATGGCTACACCTTC.